This T cell receptor beta chain derives from a study of vaccination effects on CD4 cells after COVID-19. Across the study: The second dose preceded post-vaccine samples by a median of 72 days. Study-wide results and caveats: The study dataset contains few convalescent patients and includes no early post-infection timepoints.

About this clone: Its specificity is unknown.

Viral peptide pools were used in the ViraFEST assay to expand antigen-specific CD4+ T cells, and sequencing came afterward. When ten to eleven days of culture had elapsed, CD4+ T cells were isolated. As their vaccination, participants received two doses of either BNT162b2 or mRNA-1273. Fresh IL-2-containing medium replaced half the medium on days 3 and 7. The method was immunoSEQ multiplex PCR; TCRdb's version includes in-frame clones alone and lacks a portion of them. The data contain about 66,000 clones, about 80% of them singletons. This CDR3 has 14 amino acids. V was cut by 0 bases and J by 4 bases, with 8 bases left in between. The germline gives CDR1 MNHEY, CDR2 SVGAGI.

Sequenced material: CD4+ T cells from PBMCs cultured with HCoV-OC43 spike peptides, taken after COVID-19 vaccination. The subset is: HCoV-OC43 spike overlapping peptide pool stimulation. This sequence joins TRBV6-5 and TRBJ2-3, with D hard to call. The TCR comes from a human donor who received a COVID-19 vaccine. CDR3 region: CASSYSTASDTQYF. DNA for the CDR3: TGTGCCAGCAGTTACTCAACGGCCTCAGATACGCAGTATTTT.